This TCR beta chain was sequenced during a study of blood T cell repertoires in COVID-19. The V and J ends lost 0 bases and 3 bases, in that order; junction bases with no gene match: 8. This CDR3 has 19 residues. Looked up from germline, CDR1 is SGHRS and CDR2 is YFSETQ. This clone is a singleton in its sample. In the study's own analysis: Amplification of reference gene primers was used by the study to estimate nucleated cell counts. TCRdb keeps only in-frame clones here, not all; method: immunoSEQ multiplex PCR. The V and J calls and clone size come from that table; D and trimming were worked out from the DNA. There are tens of thousands of clones in the sample; over 70% occur only once, and approximately 15% lies in the top ten.

Material: peripheral blood. The chain is built from TRBV5-1 and TRBJ2-3, with 15 bases lining up with TRBD2. This TCR came from a man between 70 and 80 years old with active COVID-19. CDR3 DNA sequence: TGCGCCAGCAGCTTGGGGACTAGCGGGGGGGCAAGGAGGACAGATACGCAGTATTTT. Protein sequence: CASSLGTSGGARRTDTQYF.